These 6 T cell receptor beta chains were sequenced from one sample in a study of blood T cell repertoires in COVID-19. TCRdb's table, derived via immunoSEQ multiplex PCR, lists solely in-frame clones and lacks some. The sample includes more than 110,000 clones, 90% seen only once; the top ten take around 10%. The sequenced sample consisted of peripheral blood. Receptor source: a woman at least 80 years old with acute or convalescent COVID-19.

The rearrangement links TRBV7-9 to TRBJ1-5, with 9 bases lining up with TRBD1. Germline CDR1 reads SEHNR; CDR2 reads FQNEAQ (reference sequence). J lost 4 bases, V lost 4 bases, and 2 bases had no gene match. The length of the CDR3 is 14 residues. For the CDR3, the DNA is TGTGCCAGCAGCTCCGACAGGGGGAATCAGCCCCAGCATTTT. Translation gives CASSSDRGNQPQHF.

The V gene is TRBV7-9, the J gene TRBJ1-3; the D gene is possibly TRBD1 (5 bases). CDR1 is SEHNR and CDR2 is FQNEAQ in the germline V gene (reference sequence). This CDR3 has 18 amino acids. Deletions cut 5 bases from V and 0 bases from J, with 20 bases between. The CDR3 sequence is CASSNPGGRSSSGNTIYF. For the CDR3, the DNA is TGTGCCAGCAGCAACCCGGGGGGGAGGTCGAGCTCTGGAAACACCATATATTTT.

This clone was recorded only once. The chain employs TRBV18 and TRBJ1-5, with a tentative D call TRBD1 (5 bases). This CDR3 contains 14 residues. Germline CDR1 reads KGHSH; CDR2 reads LQKENI. V was trimmed by 2 bases and J by 6 bases, leaving 11 bases between them. The DNA for the CDR3 is TGTGCCAGCTCACCAAAACAGGAGAGTCAGCCCCAGCATTTT. This gives the protein CASSPKQESQPQHF.

V usage is TRBV5-8 and J usage is TRBJ2-1; perhaps TRBD1 as D (6 bases). The CDR3 sequence is 17 residues long. V was cut by 4 bases and J by 0 bases, with 17 bases left in between. Germline CDR1 and CDR2: SGHTS and YDEGEE. The CDR3 loop reads CASSRPGHPSSYNEQFF. The CDR3, as DNA: TGTGCCAGCAGCCGTCCGGGACACCCGAGCTCCTACAATGAGCAGTTCTTC.

The chain employs TRBV7-3 and TRBJ2-1; D may be TRBD1 (5 bases). The CDR3 totals 15 residues. The V gene's germline CDR1 is SGHTA and CDR2 FQGTGA. V lost 5 bases and J 6 bases, leaving 17 bases between the germline ends. CDR3 amino acids: CASSPWPGNSNEQFF. As DNA, the CDR3 is TGTGCCAGCAGCCCATGGCCAGGGAACAGCAATGAGCAGTTCTTC.

J is TRBJ2-7 and V is TRBV7-9, with 9 bases matching TRBD1. Germline V gene data show CDR1 as SEHNR and CDR2 as FQNEAQ (reference sequence). CDR3 length equals 16 residues. The ends lost 0 bases at V and 1 base at J; junction bases unmatched: 4. CDR3 sequence: CASSLAGTGRSYEQYF. In nucleotides, the CDR3 is TGTGCCAGCAGCTTAGCCGGGACAGGGAGGTCCTACGAGCAGTACTTC.